These 17 T cell receptor beta chains were sequenced from one sample in a study of blood T cell repertoires in COVID-19 (dated by TCRdb to 2020 to 2022). Libraries came from the immunoSEQ multiplex PCR assay. What TCRdb holds here is the immuneACCESS table cut down to in-frame rearrangements. Part of the clones is not present; checked against another copy, under half of the missing clones reflect an unresolved V gene, and the others are unexplained. For this sample the table gives about 310,000 clones, of which around 87% were detected only once. The ten biggest clones cover 1% of the sample. Sequenced: peripheral blood. These receptors all stem from a middle-aged man with active or convalescent COVID-19.

The chain carries TRBV5-5 and TRBJ1-4; possible D gene TRBD1, 6 bases. Trimming took off 0 bases at V and 8 bases at J, with 11 bases between the two ends. The CDR3 totals 14 residues. CDR1 SGHKS and CDR2 YYEKEE come from the germline V gene (reference sequence). This chain's CDR3 is CASSLGGQGEKLFF. The CDR3 DNA reads TGTGCCAGCAGCTTGGGGGGACAAGGAGAAAAACTGTTTTTT.

This chain uses TRBV5-1 with TRBJ1-3, with 8 nucleotides matching TRBD1. J was trimmed by 2 bases and V by 4 bases; bases with no gene match: 5. Looked up from germline, CDR1 is SGHRS and CDR2 is YFSETQ. CDR3 length: 15 amino acids. The CDR3 sequence is CASSLDRGPGNTIYF. In DNA, the CDR3 is TGCGCCAGCAGCCTTGACAGGGGCCCTGGAAACACCATATATTTT.

The rearrangement links TRBV28 to TRBJ2-1; D possibly corresponds to TRBD1 (6 bases). Germline V lookup: CDR1 MDHEN, CDR2 SYDVKM. The CDR3 runs 15 residues. Trimming took off 3 bases at V and 4 bases at J, with 13 bases between the two ends. The CDR3 here is CASSFGQSPYNEQFF. CDR3 coding DNA: TGTGCCAGCAGTTTCGGACAGTCTCCTTACAATGAGCAGTTCTTC. The complete variable domain, with remaining parts taken from reference TRBV28 and TRBJ2-1, reads DVKVTQSSRYLVKRTGEKVFLECVQDMDHENMFWYRQDPGLGLRLIYFSYDVKMKEKGDIPEGYSVSREKKERFSLILESASTNQTSMYLCASSFGQSPYNEQFFGPGTRLTVL.

The V gene is TRBV5-1, the J gene TRBJ1-1; 8 nucleotides agree with TRBD1. V shed 3 bases, J shed 0 bases, and the junction held 7 bases outside the gene matches. This CDR3 spans 16 amino acids. Looked up from germline, CDR1 is SGHRS and CDR2 is YFSETQ. CDR3 region: CASSSSTGAMNTEAFF. The CDR3 DNA is TGCGCCAGCAGCTCTTCGACAGGGGCGATGAACACTGAAGCTTTCTTT.

This clone was detected once. V is TRBV29-1 and J is TRBJ1-1; D may be TRBD1 (5 bases). V lost 8 bases and J 5 bases, leaving 15 bases between the germline ends. In germline, CDR1 is SQVTM, CDR2 ANQGSEA. The length of the CDR3 is 12 residues. CDR3 sequence: CSLGGGSTEAFF. CDR3 in DNA: TGCAGCCTTGGGGGAGGGAGTACTGAAGCTTTCTTT.

The rearrangement joins TRBV2 to TRBJ2-3; a weak D match, TRBD1 (5 bases). The ends were cut back, 8 bases at V and 6 bases at J, with 15 bases in the middle. The CDR3 is 13 amino acids. The germline gives CDR1 SNHLY, CDR2 FYNNEI. The CDR3, as DNA: TGTGCCAGCGGATATAGGCCAGGGGATACGCAGTATTTT. This codes for CASGYRPGDTQYF.

DNA for the CDR3: TGTGCCTGGAGTGTACAGGGGGCTTATGGCTACACCTTC. Protein sequence: CAWSVQGAYGYTF. V is TRBV30 and J is TRBJ1-2; 9 positions agree with TRBD1. Losses at the gene ends were 0 bases for V and 5 bases for J; bases not matched to a gene: 1. This CDR3 is built from 13 residues. Germline V gene data show CDR1 as GTSNPN and CDR2 as SVGIG (reference sequence).

The V and J genes are TRBV2 and TRBJ2-3; TRBD2 matches at 10 bases. Unmatched junction bases numbered 2, after V lost 6 bases and J lost 2 bases. The CDR3 runs 14 residues. Germline assignment: CDR1 SNHLY and CDR2 FYNNEI. The CDR3 region has the DNA TGTGCCAGCAGAGCGGGGGGGGTCACAGATACGCAGTATTTT. Translated: CASRAGGVTDTQYF.

The chain combines TRBV30 with TRBJ1-6, with 8 bases fitting TRBD1. Germline loops: CDR1 GTSNPN, CDR2 SVGIG (reference sequence). Trimming removed 1 base from V and 7 bases from J; junction bases left unmatched: 6. This CDR3 has 15 amino acids. The chain's CDR3 is CAWSERQGWNSPLHF. CDR3 DNA sequence: TGTGCCTGGAGTGAGCGACAGGGGTGGAATTCACCCCTCCACTTT.

The rearrangement uses TRBV27 and TRBJ2-4, with 8 nucleotides matching TRBD2. Germline loops: CDR1 MNHEY, CDR2 SMNVEV (reference sequence). After removal of 3 bases from V and 6 bases from J, the junction contained 4 bases not matched to a gene. The CDR3 spans 14 residues. CDR3 nucleotides: TGTGCCAGCAGTTTCTCGGGGGGGGCAAACATTCAGTACTTC. This encodes CASSFSGGANIQYF.

This clone was seen just once. The genes are TRBV2 and TRBJ1-5; 9 bases agree with TRBD1. V was clipped by 4 bases and J by 5 bases; unmatched bases: 3. Germline values: CDR1 SNHLY, CDR2 FYNNEI. CDR3 length: 14 amino acids. CDR3 nucleotide sequence: TGTGCCAGCAGTGGGGGACAGGGCTATCAGCCCCAGCATTTT. It is translated as CASSGGQGYQPQHF.

This clone was detected only once. The chain recombines TRBV5-4 with TRBJ2-3; the match to TRBD1 covers 10 bases. J gave up 8 bases and V 4 bases, and 10 bases lay outside the gene matches. In germline, CDR1 is SGHNT, CDR2 YYREEE (reference sequence). The CDR3 runs to 15 residues. CDR3 loop: CASSERQGAEGTQYF. CDR3 in DNA: TGTGCCAGCAGCGAAAGACAGGGGGCGGAAGGTACGCAGTATTTT. The full variable domain, in which reference TRBV5-4 and TRBJ2-3 provide the parts outside the CDR3, is ETGVTQSPTHLIKTRGQQVTLRCSSQSGHNTVSWYQQALGQGPQFIFQYYREEENGRGNFPPRFSGLQFPNYSSELNVNALELDDSALYLCASSERQGAEGTQYFGPGTRLTVL.

The J gene is TRBJ2-1, the V gene TRBV30; D remains ambiguous. The CDR3 runs 14 residues. Trimming took off 0 bases at V and 10 bases at J, with 16 bases between the two ends. Germline V gives CDR1 GTSNPN, CDR2 SVGIG (reference sequence). The CDR3 loop reads CAWSVGFGFGEQFF. In nucleotides, the CDR3 is TGTGCCTGGAGTGTAGGATTTGGGTTCGGGGAGCAGTTCTTC.

The chain has TRBV28 and TRBJ1-2; 7 positions agree with TRBD1. The CDR3 runs to 14 residues. The germline V gene has CDR1 MDHEN and CDR2 SYDVKM. J was trimmed by 8 bases and V by 4 bases; bases with no gene match: 10. CDR3 in amino acids: CASSSQGETSGYTF. The CDR3 nucleotides are TGTGCCAGCAGTTCCCAGGGGGAGACTTCGGGCTACACCTTC.

V usage is TRBV30 and J usage is TRBJ2-3, with D unresolved. The germline V gene has CDR1 GTSNPN and CDR2 SVGIG (reference sequence). This CDR3 spans 14 amino acids. V was trimmed by 4 bases and J by 0 bases, leaving 11 bases between them. The DNA of the CDR3 is TGTGCCTGGACCGCCGGCGGTAGCACAGATACGCAGTATTTT. It translates to CAWTAGGSTDTQYF. The entire variable domain, with the rest obtained from reference TRBV30 and TRBJ2-3, is as follows: SQTIHQWPATLVQPVGSPLSLECTVEGTSNPNLYWYRQAAGRGLQLLFYSVGIGQISSEVPQNLSASRPQDRQFILSSKKLLLSDSGFYLCAWTAGGSTDTQYFGPGTRLTVL.

The chain joins TRBV6-5 to TRBJ1-2, with D uncertain. The CDR3 is 15 residues long. Per germline, CDR1 MNHEY and CDR2 SVGAGI. Trimming took off 1 base at V and 0 bases at J, with 9 bases between the two ends. The CDR3 DNA reads as TGTGCCAGCAGTTACTTTAGAACCGCTAACTATGGCTACACCTTC. Translated, it gives CASSYFRTANYGYTF.

The rearrangement uses TRBV4-3 and TRBJ1-2; 9 bases agree with TRBD1. V was clipped by 4 bases and J by 4 bases; unmatched bases: 7. This CDR3 region has 15 residues. CDR1 is LGHNA, CDR2 YSLEER, per germline. The CDR3 sequence is CASSPQRDRVYGYTF. CDR3 in DNA: TGCGCCAGCAGCCCGCAACGGGACAGGGTCTATGGCTACACCTTC.